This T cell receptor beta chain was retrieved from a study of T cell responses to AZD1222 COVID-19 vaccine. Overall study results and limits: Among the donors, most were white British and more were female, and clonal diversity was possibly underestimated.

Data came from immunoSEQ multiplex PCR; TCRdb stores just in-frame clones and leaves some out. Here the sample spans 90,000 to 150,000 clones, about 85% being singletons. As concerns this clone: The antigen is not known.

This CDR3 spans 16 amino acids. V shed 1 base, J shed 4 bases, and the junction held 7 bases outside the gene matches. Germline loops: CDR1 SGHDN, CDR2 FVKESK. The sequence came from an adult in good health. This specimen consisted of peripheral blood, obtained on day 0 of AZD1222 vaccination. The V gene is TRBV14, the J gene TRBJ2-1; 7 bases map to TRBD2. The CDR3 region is CASSQGIAGVYNEQFF. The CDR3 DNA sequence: TGTGCCAGCAGCCAAGGAATTGCGGGAGTTTACAATGAGCAGTTCTTC.